These 5 T cell receptor beta chains were sequenced from one sample in a study of post-analysis software for immune sequencing data. Broader study findings: TRBV segments more frequent in patients than in controls numbered a few and included TRBV5-6, TRBV5-1 and TRBV20-1.

Their antigen targets remain unknown. Included in the TCR beta cDNA libraries were unique molecular identifiers. TCRdb analysed the PCR reads with MiXCR anew, one entry per CDR3 protein. Of roughly 670,000 distinct CDR3 sequences listed, 55% to 60% were seen once; the top ten hold around 10%. The sample was blood. Receptors originate from a girl aged 2 to 9 with multiple sclerosis.

The chain is built from TRBV12-3 or TRBV12-4 and TRBJ2-7; D unresolved. V was cut by 1 base and J by 3 bases, with 4 bases left in between. This CDR3 contains 12 residues. The CDR3 sequence is CASSLGFYEQYF. CDR3 DNA: TGTGCCAGCAGTTTAGGCTTCTACGAGCAGTACTTC.

This clonotype was counted once. The J gene is TRBJ1-1, the V gene TRBV2; D gene uncertain. The V gene's germline CDR1 is SNHLY and CDR2 FYNNEI. This CDR3 has 13 residues. With 1 base removed from V and 1 base from J, the gap between germline ends came to 4 bases. CDR3 sequence (DNA): TGTGCCAGCAGTGAAGAAGGGAACACTGAAGCTTTCTTT. Translating it yields CASSEEGNTEAFF. Full variable domain (rest looked up from reference TRBV2 and TRBJ1-1): EPEVTQTPSHQVTQMGQEVILRCVPISNHLYFYWYRQILGQKVEFLVSFYNNEISEKSEIFDDQFSVERPDGSNFTLKIRSTKLEDSAMYFCASSEEGNTEAFFGQGTRLTVV.

This sequence joins TRBV27 and TRBJ2-6; TRBD1 matches 9 bases. CDR1 MNHEY and CDR2 SMNVEV come from the germline V gene (reference sequence). The V and J ends lost 6 bases and 1 base, in that order; junction bases with no gene match: 7. This CDR3 contains 17 residues. The CDR3 spells CASRTGGGRSGANVLTF. In nucleotides, the CDR3 is TGTGCCAGCAGAACAGGGGGCGGAAGGTCTGGGGCCAACGTCCTGACTTTC. Full variable domain (missing parts from reference TRBV27 and TRBJ2-6): EAQVTQNPRYLITVTGKKLTVTCSQNMNHEYMSWYRQDPGLGLRQIYYSMNVEVTDKGDVPEGYKVSRKEKRNFPLILESPSPNQTSLYFCASRTGGGRSGANVLTFGAGSRLTVL.

This chain links TRBV5-1 with TRBJ2-2, with 7 bases aligning to TRBD1. The germline gives CDR1 SGHRS, CDR2 YFSETQ. The CDR3 is 15 residues long. V lost 4 bases and J lost 1; bases outside the gene matches: 4. CDR3 coding DNA: TGCGCCAGCAGCCTCGGGACAGTGAACACCGGGGAGCTGTTTTTT. Translation gives CASSLGTVNTGELFF.

In this sample, this clonotype turned up many times. The chain is built from TRBV4-3 and TRBJ2-5; D may be TRBD1 or TRBD2 (6 bases each). Germline values: CDR1 LGHNA, CDR2 YSLEER. Trimming left V 0 bases short and J 4 bases short, with 15 bases between. This CDR3 region has 16 residues. CDR3 nucleotides: TGCGCCAGCAGCCAAGAACTAGGGGGGTCGGTAGAGACCCAGTACTTC. Translating it yields CASSQELGGSVETQYF.